These T cell receptor beta chains were read from a single sample in a study of OX40 agonist ivuxolimab in advanced cancers. TCRdb's copy holds only in-frame clones and misses some; the assay was immunoSEQ multiplex PCR. The table has some 45,000 clones, roughly 93% seen once. Specimen: CD4+ or CD8+ T cells sorted from blood, collected in a trial of the OX40 agonist ivuxolimab. These receptor sequences come from an adult with an advanced solid tumor such as melanoma, head and neck, liver or kidney cancer. CDR3s include the opening cysteine and the closing phenylalanine or tryptophan. Each record gives: V gene, D gene, CDR3 length, J gene, clone size, CDR3 DNA, CDR3 protein. A D gene is named only where the DNA matches it firmly. Not all rows give a size; the values are once, few, many and, for expanded clones, a class.

V gene: TRBV7-8; D gene: -; CDR3 length: 13; J gene: TRBJ1-2; clone size: -; CDR3 DNA: TGTGCCAGCAGCTTGACGGAAAGCTATGGCTACACCTTC; CDR3 protein: CASSLTESYGYTF
V gene: TRBV6-5; D gene: TRBD1; CDR3 length: 15; J gene: TRBJ1-5; clone size: -; CDR3 DNA: TGTGCCAGCAGTCCCGGGACAGGTAGCAATCAGCCCCAGCATTTT; CDR3 protein: CASSPGTGSNQPQHF
V gene: TRBV6-6; D gene: TRBD1; CDR3 length: 15; J gene: TRBJ1-5; clone size: once; CDR3 DNA: TGTGCCAGCAGTCCCGGGACAGGTAGCAATCAGCCCCAGCATTTT; CDR3 protein: CASSPGTGSNQPQHF
V gene: TRBV4-1; D gene: -; CDR3 length: 12; J gene: TRBJ2-1; clone size: once; CDR3 DNA: TGCGCCAGCAGCTTAGGGGACAATGAGCAGTTCTTC; CDR3 protein: CASSLGDNEQFF
V gene: TRBV7-9; D gene: -; CDR3 length: 13; J gene: TRBJ2-7; clone size: once; CDR3 DNA: TGTGCCAGCAGCCTAGGTGCCTACTACGAGCAGTACTTC; CDR3 protein: CASSLGAYYEQYF
V gene: TRBV9; D gene: -; CDR3 length: 14; J gene: TRBJ2-7; clone size: -; CDR3 DNA: TGTGCCAGCAGCGTAGAGTCGCTCTCCTACGAGCAGTACTTC; CDR3 protein: CASSVESLSYEQYF
V gene: TRBV27; D gene: -; CDR3 length: 15; J gene: TRBJ2-5; clone size: few; CDR3 DNA: TGTGCCAGCAGTTTGATTACAGGGCGAGAAGAGACCCAGTACTTC; CDR3 protein: CASSLITGREETQYF
V gene: TRBV27; D gene: -; CDR3 length: 14; J gene: TRBJ1-2; clone size: -; CDR3 DNA: TGTGCCAGCAGTACCAGCCCCGGGGCCGGAGGCTACACCTTC; CDR3 protein: CASSTSPGAGGYTF
V gene: TRBV27; D gene: TRBD2; CDR3 length: 16; J gene: TRBJ2-7; clone size: -; CDR3 DNA: TGTGCCAGCAGCCCCTCAAATGGACTAGCGGGAGCAGACCAGTACTTC; CDR3 protein: CASSPSNGLAGADQYF
V gene: TRBV27; D gene: -; CDR3 length: 14; J gene: TRBJ2-1; clone size: -; CDR3 DNA: TGTGCCAGCAGTACCCTGAACTCCTACAATGAGCAGTTCTTC; CDR3 protein: CASSTLNSYNEQFF
V gene: TRBV7-8; D gene: TRBD2; CDR3 length: 15; J gene: TRBJ2-3; clone size: -; CDR3 DNA: TGTGCCAGCAGAAAGACTAGCGTCGTCCCAGATACGCAGTATTTT; CDR3 protein: CASRKTSVVPDTQYF
V gene: TRBV5-4; D gene: TRBD1; CDR3 length: 14; J gene: TRBJ2-7; clone size: -; CDR3 DNA: TGTGCCAGCAGCTTTGCCCAGGGGGCATACGAGCAGTACTTC; CDR3 protein: CASSFAQGAYEQYF
V gene: TRBV6-6; D gene: TRBD2; CDR3 length: 16; J gene: TRBJ2-2; clone size: -; CDR3 DNA: TGTGCCAGCAGGGCACTAGCGGGGGGGCCTTCCGGGGAGCTGTTTTTT; CDR3 protein: CASRALAGGPSGELFF
V gene: TRBV18; D gene: TRBD1; CDR3 length: 17; J gene: TRBJ2-3; clone size: -; CDR3 DNA: TGTGCCAGCTCACCACCGGAGGGACAGGGTGTAGCAGATACGCAGTATTTT; CDR3 protein: CASSPPEGQGVADTQYF
V gene: TRBV27; D gene: -; CDR3 length: 12; J gene: TRBJ2-7; clone size: medium-sized; CDR3 DNA: TGTGCCAGCAGTTTAGACGGCTACGAGCAGTACTTC; CDR3 protein: CASSLDGYEQYF
V gene: TRBV13; D gene: -; CDR3 length: 13; J gene: TRBJ2-7; clone size: -; CDR3 DNA: TGTGCCAGCGCGGAGGGCGGATCCTACGAGCAGTACTTC; CDR3 protein: CASAEGGSYEQYF
V gene: TRBV11-2; D gene: -; CDR3 length: 15; J gene: TRBJ2-2; clone size: -; CDR3 DNA: TGTGCCAGCAGCCCTCGGGCAGCGAACACCGGGGAGCTGTTTTTT; CDR3 protein: CASSPRAANTGELFF
V gene: TRBV14; D gene: -; CDR3 length: 15; J gene: TRBJ2-3; clone size: -; CDR3 DNA: TGTGCCAGCAGCCAAGGGAGATCTAGCACAGATACGCAGTATTTT; CDR3 protein: CASSQGRSSTDTQYF
V gene: TRBV7-9; D gene: -; CDR3 length: 15; J gene: TRBJ2-7; clone size: -; CDR3 DNA: TGTGCCAGCAGCATGGGGAGGACAGACTCCTACGAGCAGTACTTC; CDR3 protein: CASSMGRTDSYEQYF
V gene: TRBV6-1; D gene: -; CDR3 length: 12; J gene: TRBJ1-1; clone size: -; CDR3 DNA: TGTACGATAGGGGGGATTGACACTGAAGCTTTCTTT; CDR3 protein: CTIGGIDTEAFF
V gene: TRBV7-9; D gene: -; CDR3 length: 12; J gene: TRBJ1-2; clone size: -; CDR3 DNA: TGTGCCAGCAGCCTTGCGATCTATGGCTACACCTTC; CDR3 protein: CASSLAIYGYTF
V gene: TRBV15; D gene: -; CDR3 length: 16; J gene: TRBJ2-7; clone size: -; CDR3 DNA: TGTGCCACCAGCAGAGAAGGAGGGACAGACTTAGACGAGCAGTACTTC; CDR3 protein: CATSREGGTDLDEQYF
V gene: TRBV2; D gene: -; CDR3 length: 12; J gene: TRBJ1-1; clone size: -; CDR3 DNA: TGTGCCAGCAGTGAGGGGCCAGATGAAGCTTTCTTT; CDR3 protein: CASSEGPDEAFF
V gene: TRBV27; D gene: -; CDR3 length: 17; J gene: TRBJ2-5; clone size: few; CDR3 DNA: TGTGCCAGCAGCTCTATACAGGCCGGGGGCGCCGGGGAGACCCAGTACTTC; CDR3 protein: CASSSIQAGGAGETQYF
V gene: TRBV9; D gene: TRBD2; CDR3 length: 18; J gene: TRBJ2-3; clone size: -; CDR3 DNA: TGTGCCAGCAGCGTAGCTGAAACTAGCGGTACCTTCACAGATACGCAGTATTTT; CDR3 protein: CASSVAETSGTFTDTQYF
V gene: TRBV11-2; D gene: -; CDR3 length: 17; J gene: TRBJ2-5; clone size: -; CDR3 DNA: TGTGCCAGCAGTCCCACTGGTCGCGAGAGGGGGGGTGAGACCCAGTACTTC; CDR3 protein: CASSPTGRERGGETQYF
V gene: TRBV28; D gene: -; CDR3 length: 13; J gene: TRBJ2-7; clone size: -; CDR3 DNA: TGTGCCAGCAGTTTATGCCGGGAGTGCGAGCAGTACTTC; CDR3 protein: CASSLCRECEQYF
V gene: TRBV5-1; D gene: -; CDR3 length: 15; J gene: TRBJ2-3; clone size: -; CDR3 DNA: TGCGCCAGCAGCTTGGGGGGGACTAGCACAGATACGCAGTATTTT; CDR3 protein: CASSLGGTSTDTQYF
V gene: TRBV28; D gene: -; CDR3 length: 15; J gene: TRBJ1-5; clone size: -; CDR3 DNA: TGTGCCGGCAGGGACCCGGGAGAAAGAGGTCAGCCCCAGCATTTT; CDR3 protein: CAGRDPGERGQPQHF
V gene: TRBV5-5; D gene: -; CDR3 length: 11; J gene: TRBJ2-7; clone size: -; CDR3 DNA: TGTGCCAGCAGCTTGACGGCGGAGCAGTACTTC; CDR3 protein: CASSLTAEQYF
V gene: TRBV5-5; D gene: -; CDR3 length: 13; J gene: TRBJ2-7; clone size: once; CDR3 DNA: TGTGCCAGCAGCTCCCTAGGTAGATCCGAGCAGTACTTC; CDR3 protein: CASSSLGRSEQYF
V gene: TRBV28; D gene: -; CDR3 length: 11; J gene: TRBJ2-7; clone size: -; CDR3 DNA: TGTGCCAGCAGTATCGCCTACGAGCAGTACTTC; CDR3 protein: CASSIAYEQYF
V gene: TRBV19; D gene: -; CDR3 length: 13; J gene: TRBJ2-1; clone size: -; CDR3 DNA: TGTGCCAGTAGTATAGGGCAGGGACTTGAGCAGTTCTTC; CDR3 protein: CASSIGQGLEQFF
V gene: TRBV19; D gene: -; CDR3 length: 13; J gene: TRBJ2-2; clone size: -; CDR3 DNA: TGTGCCAGCGGGACGGTGAACACCGGGGAGCTGTTTTTT; CDR3 protein: CASGTVNTGELFF
V gene: TRBV2; D gene: TRBD2; CDR3 length: 13; J gene: TRBJ2-1; clone size: -; CDR3 DNA: TGTGCCAGCAGTGTCGGGAGGGGGAATGAGCAGTTCTTC; CDR3 protein: CASSVGRGNEQFF
V gene: TRBV6-4; D gene: -; CDR3 length: 13; J gene: TRBJ2-2; clone size: few; CDR3 DNA: TGTGCCAGCAGTGGACGGGAGACCGGGGAGCTGTTTTTT; CDR3 protein: CASSGRETGELFF
V gene: TRBV9; D gene: TRBD2; CDR3 length: 16; J gene: TRBJ2-7; clone size: -; CDR3 DNA: TGTGCCAGCAGCTCCCCCCGACTAGCGGGAGGGAACGAGCAGTACTTC; CDR3 protein: CASSSPRLAGGNEQYF
V gene: TRBV27; D gene: -; CDR3 length: 14; J gene: TRBJ2-2; clone size: -; CDR3 DNA: TGTGCCAGCAGTTTGCGGGGGAACACCGGGGAGCTGTTTTTT; CDR3 protein: CASSLRGNTGELFF
V gene: TRBV19; D gene: -; CDR3 length: 13; J gene: TRBJ2-1; clone size: -; CDR3 DNA: TGTGCCAGTAGTTGGGGACTTCGCAATGAGCAGTTCTTC; CDR3 protein: CASSWGLRNEQFF
V gene: TRBV9; D gene: TRBD2; CDR3 length: 15; J gene: TRBJ2-1; clone size: -; CDR3 DNA: TGTGCCAGCAGCGTAGGCCGGGGGGGCATTCTTGAGCAGTTCTTC; CDR3 protein: CASSVGRGGILEQFF
V gene: TRBV9; D gene: -; CDR3 length: 12; J gene: TRBJ2-7; clone size: -; CDR3 DNA: TGTGCCAGCACCCCTGAGGTCTACGAGCAGTACTTC; CDR3 protein: CASTPEVYEQYF
V gene: TRBV6-5; D gene: -; CDR3 length: 14; J gene: TRBJ2-7; clone size: -; CDR3 DNA: TGTGCCAGCAGTAACCCCGGGGTAGGGTACGAGCAGTACTTC; CDR3 protein: CASSNPGVGYEQYF
V gene: TRBV6-5; D gene: -; CDR3 length: 13; J gene: TRBJ2-3; clone size: -; CDR3 DNA: TGTGCCAGCAGTGTAAGAGGGGCGGGTACGCAGTATTTT; CDR3 protein: CASSVRGAGTQYF
V gene: TRBV7-9; D gene: -; CDR3 length: 14; J gene: TRBJ2-3; clone size: -; CDR3 DNA: TGTGCCAGCAGCTTAGAACAGGCCGCAGATACGCAGTATTTT; CDR3 protein: CASSLEQAADTQYF
V gene: TRBV29-1; D gene: -; CDR3 length: 17; J gene: TRBJ2-1; clone size: -; CDR3 DNA: TGCAGCGTCCGGTACAGGGAACAACTCAGCTCCTACAATGAGCAGTTCTTC; CDR3 protein: CSVRYREQLSSYNEQFF
V gene: TRBV23-1; D gene: TRBD2; CDR3 length: 19; J gene: TRBJ2-5; clone size: once; CDR3 DNA: TGCGCCAGCACTACACCAGCTAGCGGGTGCAAGGATAGGTTAGAGACCCAGTACTTC; CDR3 protein: CASTTPASGCKDRLETQYF
V gene: TRBV7-9; D gene: -; CDR3 length: 13; J gene: TRBJ2-5; clone size: once; CDR3 DNA: TGTGCCAGCAGCTCTGGTATACAAGAGACCCAGTACTTC; CDR3 protein: CASSSGIQETQYF
V gene: TRBV29-1; D gene: -; CDR3 length: 12; J gene: TRBJ1-1; clone size: -; CDR3 DNA: TGCAGCGTCGCACAGGGTTCCACTGAAGCTTTCTTT; CDR3 protein: CSVAQGSTEAFF
V gene: TRBV7-9; D gene: TRBD1; CDR3 length: 17; J gene: TRBJ2-7; clone size: -; CDR3 DNA: TGTGCCAGCAGCCAGACAGGGGGTCCTCCTCCGGGGGGAGAGCAGTACTTC; CDR3 protein: CASSQTGGPPPGGEQYF
V gene: TRBV15; D gene: -; CDR3 length: 14; J gene: TRBJ1-2; clone size: -; CDR3 DNA: TGTGCCACCAGCGGGACACCGACCTACTATGGCTACACCTTC; CDR3 protein: CATSGTPTYYGYTF
V gene: TRBV6-5; D gene: -; CDR3 length: 13; J gene: TRBJ1-4; clone size: -; CDR3 DNA: TGTGCCACAAAACTGGGGTATCGGGAAAAACTGTTTTTT; CDR3 protein: CATKLGYREKLFF
V gene: TRBV5-4; D gene: -; CDR3 length: 14; J gene: TRBJ2-1; clone size: -; CDR3 DNA: TGTGCCAGCAGCTACCCAGGCTCCTACAATGAGCAGTTCTTC; CDR3 protein: CASSYPGSYNEQFF
V gene: TRBV5-1; D gene: -; CDR3 length: 11; J gene: TRBJ1-2; clone size: few; CDR3 DNA: TGCGCCAGCAGCTTTGAAGGAGGCTACACCTTC; CDR3 protein: CASSFEGGYTF
V gene: TRBV5-4; D gene: -; CDR3 length: 16; J gene: TRBJ2-1; clone size: -; CDR3 DNA: TGTGCCAGCAGCTTGGAACCAACAGGGACCCACAATGAGCAGTTCTTC; CDR3 protein: CASSLEPTGTHNEQFF
V gene: TRBV2; D gene: TRBD1; CDR3 length: 14; J gene: TRBJ2-7; clone size: -; CDR3 DNA: TGTGCCAGCAGCGGGGACAGAAGCTCCTACGAGCAGTACTTC; CDR3 protein: CASSGDRSSYEQYF